This TCR beta chain was sequenced during a study of T cell responses to AZD1222 COVID-19 vaccine. Libraries were prepared by immunoSEQ multiplex PCR; TCRdb keeps only in-frame clonotypes and omits some of them. The table includes 35,000 to 45,000 clones, 80% detected once. Sequencing was performed on peripheral blood, taken on day 0 of AZD1222 vaccination. The TCR comes from an adult in good health.

CDR3 sequence: CASTPGTAYEQYF. The CDR3, as DNA: TGTGCCAGCACCCCCGGGACTGCCTACGAGCAGTACTTC. The chain combines TRBV6-5 with TRBJ2-7, with D perhaps TRBD2 (6 bases). This CDR3 contains 13 residues. Germline V gene sequence: CDR1 MNHEY, CDR2 SVGAGI. Trimming shortened V by 7 bases and J by 2 bases, and 12 bases separated the two germline ends.